Following are 29 T cell receptor beta chains from one sample sequenced in a study of blood T cell repertoires in COVID-19. Repertoires were generated with immunoSEQ multiplex PCR, while TCRdb's copy carries only in-frame clones and drops some. The data show 400,000 or so clones, with roughly 90% seen just once and 2% to 2.5% held by the top ten. The sample comprised PBMCs or T cells enriched from blood (not recorded which). The source is a woman between 35 and 50 years old with acute COVID-19.

The V and J genes are TRBV19 and TRBJ1-1; 7 bases fit TRBD1. Germline V gene sequence: CDR1 LNHDA, CDR2 SQIVND (reference sequence). The CDR3 is 13 amino acids. Losses at the gene ends were 7 bases for V and 3 bases for J; bases not matched to a gene: 5. The CDR3 nucleotides read TGTGCCAGTACCCAGGGACAGTACACTGAAGCTTTCTTT. Encoded protein: CASTQGQYTEAFF.

This chain joins TRBV19 and TRBJ2-7, with D tentatively TRBD1 (6 bases). V lost 3 bases and J 5 bases, leaving 17 bases between the germline ends. The CDR3 is 15 residues long. From germline, CDR1 is LNHDA and CDR2 SQIVND (reference sequence). CDR3 sequence reads: CASSIHPNRADEQYF. CDR3 sequence (DNA): TGTGCCAGTAGTATCCACCCGAACAGGGCCGACGAGCAGTACTTC.

This chain links TRBV5-1 with TRBJ1-2, with D possibly TRBD1 on 6 matching bases. V was cut by 0 bases and J by 4 bases, with 16 bases left in between. The germline CDR1 and CDR2 sequences are SGHRS and YFSETQ. CDR3 length equals 16 residues. The CDR3 nucleotides read TGCGCCAGCAGCTTGGTCGCTCATCAGGGGACCTATGGCTACACCTTC. Encoded protein: CASSLVAHQGTYGYTF.

This chain joins TRBV30 and TRBJ1-1, with a possible D match to TRBD1 (5 bases). The CDR3 length is 13 residues. Germline V lookup: CDR1 GTSNPN, CDR2 SVGIG (reference sequence). V lost 2 bases and J lost 4, with 11 bases in between. This chain's CDR3 is CAWSFGGGTEAFF. The CDR3, as DNA: TGTGCCTGGAGTTTCGGGGGGGGCACTGAAGCTTTCTTT.

The chain uses TRBV7-9 and TRBJ1-4; D not certain. The CDR3 has 14 residues. Trimming took off 6 bases at V and 6 bases at J, with 14 bases between the two ends. CDR1 and CDR2 (germline): SEHNR, FQNEAQ (reference sequence). The CDR3 sequence: CASRTDLIDEKLFF. The CDR3 region has the DNA TGTGCCAGCAGGACCGACTTAATAGATGAAAAACTGTTTTTT.

This chain connects TRBV29-1 to TRBJ1-6, with D possibly matching TRBD1 (5 bases). With 6 bases removed from V and 8 bases from J, the gap between germline ends came to 14 bases. Germline V CDR1 and CDR2: SQVTM, ANQGSEA. This CDR3 has 13 amino acids. The CDR3 bases are TGCAGCGTGGGTGACAGACGGGATTCACCCCTCCACTTT. Amino acids: CSVGDRRDSPLHF. The full variable domain, completed using reference TRBV29-1 and TRBJ1-6, is SAVISQKPSRDICQRGTSLTIQCQVDSQVTMMFWYRQQPGQSLTLIATANQGSEATYESGFVIDKFPISRPNLTFSTLTVSNMSPEDSSIYLCSVGDRRDSPLHFGNGTRLTVT.

This chain uses TRBV30 with TRBJ1-1; the D gene is possibly TRBD1 (5 bases). CDR3 length: 12 amino acids. Trimming stripped 4 bases from V and 4 bases from J, with 10 bases between. Germline CDR1 and CDR2: GTSNPN and SVGIG (reference sequence). The CDR3 coding sequence is TGTGCCTGGAATGGGGGGATCACTGAAGCTTTCTTT. Encoded protein: CAWNGGITEAFF.

The V call is TRBV5-1, the J call TRBJ1-5, with 8 bases matching TRBD1. Germline lookup yields CDR1 SGHRS and CDR2 YFSETQ. Trimming at V came to 4 bases and at J to 2 bases, leaving 5 bases not matched to a gene. There are 15 residues in the CDR3. The CDR3 DNA reads TGCGCCAGCAGCAAACAGGGGGGCGGCAATCAGCCCCAGCATTTT. It yields the protein CASSKQGGGNQPQHF.

This rearrangement joins TRBV5-1 to TRBJ2-3, with 8 bases lining up with TRBD1. The CDR3 totals 14 residues. J gave up 2 bases and V 6 bases, and 5 bases lay outside the gene matches. CDR1 SGHRS and CDR2 YFSETQ come from the germline V gene. DNA of the CDR3: TGCGCCAGCAAACGGGACAGGTCCACAGATACGCAGTATTTT. Translated, it gives CASKRDRSTDTQYF.

The chain links TRBV2 to TRBJ2-5, with D possibly TRBD1 on 6 matching bases. The germline V gene encodes CDR1 SNHLY and CDR2 FYNNEI. The V gene lost 3 bases and the J gene lost 3 bases, with 23 bases spanning the gap. The length of the CDR3 is 18 residues. This chain's CDR3 is CASSEPTLDWRTEETQYF. CDR3 sequence (DNA): TGTGCCAGCAGTGAGCCTACCCTGGATTGGAGGACAGAAGAGACCCAGTACTTC.

The CDR3 loop reads CASSKGQLNTEAFF. DNA for the CDR3: TGTGCCAGCAGTAAGGGACAGTTGAACACTGAAGCTTTCTTT. The chain combines TRBV2 with TRBJ1-1, with 7 nucleotides matching TRBD1. The CDR3 consists of 14 residues. From germline, CDR1 is SNHLY and CDR2 FYNNEI. J lost 0 bases, V lost 5 bases, and 3 bases had no gene match.

The gene calls are TRBV5-1 and TRBJ1-5, with 9 bases identical to TRBD1. V lost 0 bases and J lost 6; bases outside the gene matches: 4. This CDR3 is built from 15 residues. Germline values: CDR1 SGHRS, CDR2 YFSETQ. CDR3: CASSLAGQGSQPQHF. CDR3 DNA sequence: TGCGCCAGCAGCTTGGCGGGACAGGGTAGTCAGCCCCAGCATTTT.

This rearrangement joins TRBV4-2 to TRBJ2-1; D possibly corresponds to TRBD2 (5 bases). The V gene's germline CDR1 is LGHNA and CDR2 YNFKEQ. The CDR3 has 14 amino acids. V was trimmed by 4 bases and J by 8 bases, leaving 15 bases between them. CDR3 amino acids: CASSPGYYGDEQFF. CDR3 DNA sequence: TGTGCCAGCAGCCCCGGCTACTACGGGGATGAGCAGTTCTTC.

The chain combines TRBV30 with TRBJ1-3, with D unresolved. CDR1 is GTSNPN and CDR2 is SVGIG in the germline V gene (reference sequence). The CDR3 is made up of 14 amino acids. V dropped 4 bases and J dropped 0 bases, with 10 bases sitting between them. DNA of the CDR3: TGTGCCTGGACTCGGGGTATCTCTGGAAACACCATATATTTT. Amino acids: CAWTRGISGNTIYF.

This rearrangement joins TRBV5-1 to TRBJ2-5; D is unresolved. V was cut by 4 bases and J by 2 bases, with 12 bases left in between. This CDR3 is built from 14 residues. CDR1 is SGHRS and CDR2 is YFSETQ in the germline V gene. Here the CDR3 DNA reads TGCGCCAGCAGCCCCCCCAACGGGCAAGAGACCCAGTACTTC. Translating gives CASSPPNGQETQYF.

The chain is built from TRBV11-3 and TRBJ2-1; 7 nucleotides agree with TRBD1. V lost 2 bases, J lost 4 bases, and 5 bases stayed unmatched. This CDR3 is built from 15 residues. Germline values: CDR1 SGHNT, CDR2 YENEEA. The CDR3 loop is CASSLNRGDYNEQFF. For the CDR3, the DNA is TGTGCCAGCAGCTTAAACAGGGGCGATTACAATGAGCAGTTCTTC.

Here the CDR3 reads CASSLEPTGNEQYF. DNA for the CDR3: TGTGCCAGCAGCTTGGAACCCACCGGGAACGAGCAGTACTTC. This chain joins TRBV5-4 and TRBJ2-7; weak D call: TRBD2 (5 bases). Germline V gene data show CDR1 as SGHNT and CDR2 as YYREEE (reference sequence). The length of the CDR3 is 14 residues. V was trimmed by 0 bases and J by 5 bases, leaving 12 bases between them.

The chain carries TRBV6-5 and TRBJ2-7; the match to TRBD1 covers 9 bases. The CDR3 extends over 15 amino acids. V shed 2 bases and J 3 bases; nucleotides not matched to a gene: 5. Germline CDR1 reads MNHEY; CDR2 reads SVGAGI. Here the CDR3 reads CASSYTRDRVYEQYF. CDR3 nucleotide sequence: TGTGCCAGCAGTTACACCCGGGACAGGGTCTACGAGCAGTACTTC.

This chain connects TRBV4-1 to TRBJ1-5; D is perhaps TRBD1 (5 bases). The germline CDR1 and CDR2 sequences are MGHRA and YSYEKL. The CDR3 length is 16 residues. The V end lost 3 bases, the J end lost 5 bases, and 17 bases lay between the germline ends. The CDR3 loop is CASSQLGLVRYQPQHF. For the CDR3, the DNA is TGCGCCAGCAGCCAGCTGGGACTCGTGCGGTATCAGCCCCAGCATTTT.

This chain joins TRBV7-6 and TRBJ1-4; D gene unclear. Germline values: CDR1 SGHVS, CDR2 FNYEAQ. This CDR3 has 17 residues. Trimming removed 6 bases from V and 4 bases from J, with 21 bases in between. In DNA, the CDR3 is TGTGCCAGCAGTCGCCGAGGGCCGGGGTTAGGTAATGAAAAACTGTTTTTT. Amino acid sequence: CASSRRGPGLGNEKLFF.

The chain is built from TRBV10-3 and TRBJ1-6; a possible D gene is TRBD1 (5 bases). This CDR3 spans 15 amino acids. The germline gives CDR1 ENHRY, CDR2 SYGVKD. Trimming took 4 bases from V and 7 from J, leaving 14 bases between them. In nucleotides, the CDR3 is TGTGCCATCAGTGTGGGGGGAGGCGGGAATTCACCCCTCCACTTT. Translating it yields CAISVGGGGNSPLHF.

This chain joins TRBV24-1 and TRBJ1-2; D unresolved. V was pared by 2 bases and J by 10 bases, with 10 bases between. CDR3 size: 12 residues. CDR1 is KGHDR, CDR2 SFDVKD, per germline. CDR3 in DNA: TGTGCCACCAGTGATTGCGAAAACTTCTACACCTTC. Protein sequence: CATSDCENFYTF.

The rearrangement links TRBV28 to TRBJ1-1, with D maybe TRBD1 (6 bases). Germline CDR1 is MDHEN and CDR2 is SYDVKM. CDR3 length: 15 residues. The germline V and J ends were trimmed by 7 bases and 3 bases, with 18 bases remaining between them. The CDR3 DNA follows: TGTGCCAGCACGTCCGGGGGGGCGCTTGACACTGAAGCTTTCTTT. Its protein is CASTSGGALDTEAFF.

This chain joins TRBV5-8 and TRBJ2-3; D is uncertain. This CDR3 comprises 14 residues. The V end was cut by 2 bases, the J end by 3 bases, with 10 bases between. The V gene's germline CDR1 is SGHTS and CDR2 YDEGEE. CDR3 bases: TGTGCCAGCAGCTTTGGGCCTTGGACAGATACGCAGTATTTT. Translation gives CASSFGPWTDTQYF.

The V call is TRBV11-2, the J call TRBJ2-1, with a tentative D call TRBD2 (5 bases). In germline, CDR1 is SGHAT, CDR2 FQNNGV. The CDR3 sequence is 15 residues long. V was pared by 1 base and J by 9 bases, with 16 bases between. CDR3 nucleotide sequence: TGTGCCAGCAGCTTAGTCCTTACTTTAGGAGGTGAGCAGTTCTTC. Translated, it gives CASSLVLTLGGEQFF.

The chain combines TRBV5-6 with TRBJ1-2; D is uncertain. V lost 2 bases and J 1 base, leaving 6 bases between the germline ends. Germline V CDR1 and CDR2: SGHDT, YYEEEE. This CDR3 has 13 residues. In DNA, the CDR3 is TGTGCCAGCAGCTTCACTGGTAACTATGGCTACACCTTC. Its protein product is CASSFTGNYGYTF.

This clone was seen just once. J is TRBJ1-2 and V is TRBV6-2 or TRBV6-3; D perhaps matches TRBD1 (5 bases). CDR3 size: 13 residues. V lost 2 bases to trimming and J lost 2 bases, with 6 bases between them. The germline gives CDR1 MNHEY, CDR2 SVGEGT. CDR3 residues: CASSYNRNYGYTF. CDR3 DNA: TGTGCCAGCAGTTACAACAGGAACTATGGCTACACCTTC.

This sequence joins TRBV11-2 and TRBJ2-2; the match to TRBD2 covers 7 bases. The CDR3 loop spans 16 amino acids. Germline V CDR1 and CDR2: SGHAT, FQNNGV. With V trimmed by 2 bases and J by 0 bases, 3 bases remained unmatched. The CDR3, as DNA: TGTGCCAGCAGCTTAAGAGCGGGGACGAACACCGGGGAGCTGTTTTTT. Translating gives CASSLRAGTNTGELFF.

This chain joins TRBV6-5 and TRBJ1-2; 7 nucleotides line up with TRBD1. There are 14 residues in the CDR3. V lost 7 bases to trimming and J lost 7 bases; unmatched junction nucleotides: 12. CDR1 is MNHEY and CDR2 is SVGAGI in the germline V gene. CDR3 DNA: TGTGCCAGCACCAGGGACAGCTACTATGGTGGCTACACCTTC. It specifies CASTRDSYYGGYTF.